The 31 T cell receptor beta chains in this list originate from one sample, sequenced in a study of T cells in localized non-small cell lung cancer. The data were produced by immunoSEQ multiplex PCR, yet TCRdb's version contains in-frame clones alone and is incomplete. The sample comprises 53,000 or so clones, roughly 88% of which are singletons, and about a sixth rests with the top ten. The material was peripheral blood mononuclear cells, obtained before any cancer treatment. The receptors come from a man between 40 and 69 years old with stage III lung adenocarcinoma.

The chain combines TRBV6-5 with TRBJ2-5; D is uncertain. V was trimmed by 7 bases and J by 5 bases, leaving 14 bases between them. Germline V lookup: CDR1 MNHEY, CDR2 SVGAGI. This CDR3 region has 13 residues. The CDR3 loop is CASTNIQEETQYF. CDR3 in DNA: TGTGCCAGCACCAATATCCAGGAGGAGACCCAGTACTTC.

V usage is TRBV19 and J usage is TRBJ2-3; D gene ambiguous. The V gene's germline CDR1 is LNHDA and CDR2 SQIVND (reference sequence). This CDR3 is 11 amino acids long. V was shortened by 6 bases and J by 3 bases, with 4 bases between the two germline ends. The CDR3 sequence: CASRLTDTQYF. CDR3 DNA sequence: TGTGCCAGTAGGTTAACAGATACGCAGTATTTT. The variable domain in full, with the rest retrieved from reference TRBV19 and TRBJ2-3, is DGGITQSPKYLFRKEGQNVTLSCEQNLNHDAMYWYRQDPGQGLRLIYYSQIVNDFQKGDIAEGYSVSREKKESFPLTVTSAQKNPTAFYLCASRLTDTQYFGPGTRLTVL.

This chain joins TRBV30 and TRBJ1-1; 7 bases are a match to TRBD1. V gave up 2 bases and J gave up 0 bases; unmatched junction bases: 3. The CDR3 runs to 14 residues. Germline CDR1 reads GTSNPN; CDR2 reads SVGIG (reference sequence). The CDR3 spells CAWSPGTVNTEAFF. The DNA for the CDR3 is TGTGCCTGGAGTCCAGGGACAGTGAACACTGAAGCTTTCTTT.

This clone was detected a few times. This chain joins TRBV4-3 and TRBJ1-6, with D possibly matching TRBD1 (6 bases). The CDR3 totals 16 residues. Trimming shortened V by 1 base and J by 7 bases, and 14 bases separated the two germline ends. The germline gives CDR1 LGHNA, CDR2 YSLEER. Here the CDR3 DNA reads TGCGCCAGCAGCCAAGTTCGCGCAGGGGTGAATTCACCCCTCCACTTT. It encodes CASSQVRAGVNSPLHF.

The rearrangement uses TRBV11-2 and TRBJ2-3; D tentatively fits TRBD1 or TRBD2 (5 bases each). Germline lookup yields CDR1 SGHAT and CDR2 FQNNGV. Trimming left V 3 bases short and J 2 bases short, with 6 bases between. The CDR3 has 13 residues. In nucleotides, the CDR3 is TGTGCCAGCAGCTTGGGGGACACAGATACGCAGTATTTT. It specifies CASSLGDTDTQYF.

CDR3 region: CASLGGTASNQPQHF. The CDR3 DNA is TGTGCCAGCTTAGGCGGGACAGCTAGCAATCAGCCCCAGCATTTT. This chain uses TRBV2 with TRBJ1-5, with 7 bases fitting TRBD1. Unmatched junction bases numbered 7, after V lost 8 bases and J lost 0 bases. Per germline, CDR1 SNHLY and CDR2 FYNNEI. The CDR3 totals 15 residues.

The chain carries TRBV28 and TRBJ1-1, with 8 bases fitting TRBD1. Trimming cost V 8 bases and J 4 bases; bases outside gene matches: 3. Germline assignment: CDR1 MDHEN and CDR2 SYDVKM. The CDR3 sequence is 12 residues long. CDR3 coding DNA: TGTGCCAGCCGCGGACAGGGCACTGAAGCTTTCTTT. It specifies CASRGQGTEAFF. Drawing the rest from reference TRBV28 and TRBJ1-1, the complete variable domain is DVKVTQSSRYLVKRTGEKVFLECVQDMDHENMFWYRQDPGLGLRLIYFSYDVKMKEKGDIPEGYSVSREKKERFSLILESASTNQTSMYLCASRGQGTEAFFGQGTRLTVV.

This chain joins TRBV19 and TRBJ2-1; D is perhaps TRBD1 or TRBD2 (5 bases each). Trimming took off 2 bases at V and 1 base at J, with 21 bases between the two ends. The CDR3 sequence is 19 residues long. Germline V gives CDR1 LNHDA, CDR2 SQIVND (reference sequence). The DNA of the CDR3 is TGTGCCAGTAGTATAATCCGGGACCGATCCTTCATATCCTACAATGAGCAGTTCTTC. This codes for CASSIIRDRSFISYNEQFF.

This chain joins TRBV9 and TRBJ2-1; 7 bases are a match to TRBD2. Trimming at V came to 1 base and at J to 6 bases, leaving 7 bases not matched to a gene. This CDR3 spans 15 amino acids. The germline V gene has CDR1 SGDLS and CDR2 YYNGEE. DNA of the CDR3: TGTGCCAGCAGCGTACAGGAACTAGCGATCAATGAGCAGTTCTTC. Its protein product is CASSVQELAINEQFF.

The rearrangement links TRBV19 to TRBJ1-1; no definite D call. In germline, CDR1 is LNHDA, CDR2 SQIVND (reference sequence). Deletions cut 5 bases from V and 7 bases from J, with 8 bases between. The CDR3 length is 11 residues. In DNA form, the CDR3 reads TGTGCCAGTAGTGATCACTATGAAGCTTTCTTT. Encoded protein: CASSDHYEAFF.

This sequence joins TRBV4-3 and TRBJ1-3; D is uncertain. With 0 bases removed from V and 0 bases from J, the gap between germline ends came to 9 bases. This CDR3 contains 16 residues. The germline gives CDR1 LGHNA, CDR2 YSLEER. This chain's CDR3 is CASSQEAHRSGNTIYF. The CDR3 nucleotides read TGCGCCAGCAGCCAAGAAGCTCATCGCTCTGGAAACACCATATATTTT.

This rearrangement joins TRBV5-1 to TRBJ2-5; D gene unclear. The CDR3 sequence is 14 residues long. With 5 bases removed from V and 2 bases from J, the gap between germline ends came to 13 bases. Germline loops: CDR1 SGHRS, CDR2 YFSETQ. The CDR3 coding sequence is TGCGCCAGCAGAATGGGGTCAGTACAAGAGACCCAGTACTTC. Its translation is CASRMGSVQETQYF.

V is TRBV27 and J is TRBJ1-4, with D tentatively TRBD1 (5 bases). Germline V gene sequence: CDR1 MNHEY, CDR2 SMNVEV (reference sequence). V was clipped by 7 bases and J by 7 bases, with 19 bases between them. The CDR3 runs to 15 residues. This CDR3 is CASTPFGGRGEKLFF. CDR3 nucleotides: TGTGCCAGCACCCCCTTCGGGGGGAGGGGTGAAAAACTGTTTTTT.

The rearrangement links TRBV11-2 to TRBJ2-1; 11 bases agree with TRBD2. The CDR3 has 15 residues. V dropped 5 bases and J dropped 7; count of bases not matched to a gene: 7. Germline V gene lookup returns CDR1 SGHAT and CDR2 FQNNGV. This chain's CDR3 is CASSPLAGGANEQFF. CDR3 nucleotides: TGTGCCAGCAGCCCGTTAGCGGGAGGGGCTAATGAGCAGTTCTTC.

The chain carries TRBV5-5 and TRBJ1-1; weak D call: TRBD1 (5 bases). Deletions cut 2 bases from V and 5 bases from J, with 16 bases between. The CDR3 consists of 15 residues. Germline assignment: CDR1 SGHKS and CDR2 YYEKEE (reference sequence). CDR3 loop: CASSFTQQGATEAFF. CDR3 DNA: TGTGCCAGCAGCTTCACACAGCAGGGCGCAACTGAAGCTTTCTTT.

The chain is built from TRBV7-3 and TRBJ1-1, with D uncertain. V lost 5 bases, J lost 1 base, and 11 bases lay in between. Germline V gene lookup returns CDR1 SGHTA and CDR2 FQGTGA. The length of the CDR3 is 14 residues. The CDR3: CASSVGSSNTEAFF. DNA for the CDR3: TGTGCCAGCAGCGTCGGGTCCTCGAACACTGAAGCTTTCTTT.

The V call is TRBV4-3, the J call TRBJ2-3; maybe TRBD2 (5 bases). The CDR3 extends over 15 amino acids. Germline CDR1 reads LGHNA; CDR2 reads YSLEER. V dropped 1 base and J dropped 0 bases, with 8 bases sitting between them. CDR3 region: CASSQGLPSTDTQYF. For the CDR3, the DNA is TGCGCCAGCAGCCAAGGACTACCTAGCACAGATACGCAGTATTTT.

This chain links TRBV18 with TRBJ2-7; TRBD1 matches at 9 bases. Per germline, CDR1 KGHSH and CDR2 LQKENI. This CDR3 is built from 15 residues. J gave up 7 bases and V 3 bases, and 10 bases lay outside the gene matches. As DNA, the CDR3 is TGTGCCAGCTCACCCCAAACACAGGGGGCGGGAGAGCAGTACTTC. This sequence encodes CASSPQTQGAGEQYF.

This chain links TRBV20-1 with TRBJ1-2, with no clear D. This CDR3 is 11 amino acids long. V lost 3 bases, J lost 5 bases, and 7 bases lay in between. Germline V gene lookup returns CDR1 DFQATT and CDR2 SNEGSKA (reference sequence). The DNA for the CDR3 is TGCAGTGCTAGTCTAGAGTATGGCTACACCTTC. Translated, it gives CSASLEYGYTF.

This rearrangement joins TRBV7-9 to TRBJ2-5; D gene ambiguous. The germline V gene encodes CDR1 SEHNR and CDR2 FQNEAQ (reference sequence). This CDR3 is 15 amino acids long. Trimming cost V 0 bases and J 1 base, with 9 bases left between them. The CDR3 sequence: CASSLATVFQETQYF. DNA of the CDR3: TGTGCCAGCAGCTTAGCGACGGTATTCCAAGAGACCCAGTACTTC.

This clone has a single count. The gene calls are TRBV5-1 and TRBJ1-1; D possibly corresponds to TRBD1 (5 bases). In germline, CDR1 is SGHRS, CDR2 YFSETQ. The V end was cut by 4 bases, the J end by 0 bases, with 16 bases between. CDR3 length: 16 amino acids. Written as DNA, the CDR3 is TGCGCCAGCAGCATCACCACCTTGACAGTGAACACTGAAGCTTTCTTT. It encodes CASSITTLTVNTEAFF.

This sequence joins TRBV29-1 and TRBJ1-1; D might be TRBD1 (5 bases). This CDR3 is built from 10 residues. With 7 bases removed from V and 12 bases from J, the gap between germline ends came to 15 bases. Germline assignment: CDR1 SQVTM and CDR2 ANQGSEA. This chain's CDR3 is CSALGRVSFF. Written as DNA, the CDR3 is TGCAGCGCCCTGGGCAGGGTGTCTTTCTTT.

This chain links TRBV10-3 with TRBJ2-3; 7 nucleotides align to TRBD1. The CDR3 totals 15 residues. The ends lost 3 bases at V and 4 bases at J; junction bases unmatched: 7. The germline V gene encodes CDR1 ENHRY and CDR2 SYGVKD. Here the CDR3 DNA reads TGTGCCATCAGTGATTCCCAGGGGGACGCAGATACGCAGTATTTT. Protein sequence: CAISDSQGDADTQYF.

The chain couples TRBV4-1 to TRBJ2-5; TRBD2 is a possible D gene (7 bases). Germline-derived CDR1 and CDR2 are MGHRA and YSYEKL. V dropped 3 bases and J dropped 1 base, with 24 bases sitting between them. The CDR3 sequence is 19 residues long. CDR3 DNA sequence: TGCGCCAGCAGCCACGATCCGAGGGGGGGGATGGGAGTCCAAGAGACCCAGTACTTC. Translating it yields CASSHDPRGGMGVQETQYF.

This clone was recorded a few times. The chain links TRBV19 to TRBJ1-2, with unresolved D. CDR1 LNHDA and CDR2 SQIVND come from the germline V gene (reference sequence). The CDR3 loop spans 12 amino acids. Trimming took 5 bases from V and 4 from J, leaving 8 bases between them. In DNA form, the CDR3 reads TGTGCCAGTAGTCGTACAGCCTATGGCTACACCTTC. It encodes CASSRTAYGYTF.

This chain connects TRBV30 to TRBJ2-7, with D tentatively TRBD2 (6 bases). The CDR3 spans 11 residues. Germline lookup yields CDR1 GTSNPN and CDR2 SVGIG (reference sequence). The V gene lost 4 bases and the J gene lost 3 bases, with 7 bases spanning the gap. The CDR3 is CAWMGGYEQYF. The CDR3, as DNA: TGTGCCTGGATGGGGGGCTACGAGCAGTACTTC.

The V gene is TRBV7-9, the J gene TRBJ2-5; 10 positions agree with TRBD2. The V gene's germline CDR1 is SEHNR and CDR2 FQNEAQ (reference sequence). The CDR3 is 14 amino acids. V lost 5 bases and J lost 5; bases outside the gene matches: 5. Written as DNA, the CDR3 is TGTGCCAGCAGCACCCAGACTAGCGGGGAGACCCAGTACTTC. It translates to CASSTQTSGETQYF. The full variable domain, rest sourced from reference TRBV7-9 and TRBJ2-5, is DTGVSQNPRHKITKRGQNVTFRCDPISEHNRLYWYRQTLGQGPEFLTYFQNEAQLEKSRLLSDRFSAERPKGSFSTLEIQRTEQGDSAMYLCASSTQTSGETQYFGPGTRLLVL.

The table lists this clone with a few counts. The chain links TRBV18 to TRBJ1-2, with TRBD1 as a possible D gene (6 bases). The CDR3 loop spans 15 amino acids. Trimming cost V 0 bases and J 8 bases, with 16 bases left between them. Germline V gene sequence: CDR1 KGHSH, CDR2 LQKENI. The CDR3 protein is CASSPPPQGSRGYTF. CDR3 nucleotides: TGTGCCAGCTCACCACCACCACAGGGTAGCAGAGGCTACACCTTC.

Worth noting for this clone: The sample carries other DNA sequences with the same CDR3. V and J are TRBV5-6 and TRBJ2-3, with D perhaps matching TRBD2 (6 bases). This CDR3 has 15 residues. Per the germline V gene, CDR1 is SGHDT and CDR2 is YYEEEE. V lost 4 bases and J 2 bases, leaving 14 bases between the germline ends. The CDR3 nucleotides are TGTGCCAGCAGCCTCCGGGACTCCTACACAGATACGCAGTATTTT. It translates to CASSLRDSYTDTQYF.

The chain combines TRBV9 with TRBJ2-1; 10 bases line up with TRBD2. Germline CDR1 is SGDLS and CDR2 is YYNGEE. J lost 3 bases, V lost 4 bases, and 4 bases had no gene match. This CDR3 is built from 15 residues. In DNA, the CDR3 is TGTGCCAGCAGCTTTAGCGGGGGGCACTACAATGAGCAGTTCTTC. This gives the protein CASSFSGGHYNEQFF.

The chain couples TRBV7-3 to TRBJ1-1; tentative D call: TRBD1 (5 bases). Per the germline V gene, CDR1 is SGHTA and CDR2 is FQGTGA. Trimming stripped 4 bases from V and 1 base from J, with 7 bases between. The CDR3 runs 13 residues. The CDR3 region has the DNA TGTGCCAGCAGCTCCGGACAGAACACTGAAGCTTTCTTT. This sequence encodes CASSSGQNTEAFF. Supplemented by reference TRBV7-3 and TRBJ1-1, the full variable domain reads GAGVSQTPSNKVTEKGKYVELRCDPISGHTALYWYRQSLGQGPEFLIYFQGTGAADDSGLPNDRFFAVRPEGSVSTLKIQRTERGDSAVYLCASSSGQNTEAFFGQGTRLTVV.